Following are 10 T cell receptor beta chains from one sample sequenced in a study of T cell responses to AZD1222 COVID-19 vaccine. Only in-frame clones appear in the TCRdb table, and some are missing; sequencing was by immunoSEQ multiplex PCR. The table has about 110,000 clones, 65% to 90% seen once. This sample comprised peripheral blood, obtained on day 0 of AZD1222 vaccination. Receptors originate from an adult in good health.

This chain uses TRBV7-2 with TRBJ1-2, with D perhaps matching TRBD1 (6 bases). V lost 5 bases and J 8 bases, leaving 15 bases between the germline ends. The germline gives CDR1 SGHTA, CDR2 FQGNSA. This CDR3 contains 13 residues. In DNA form, the CDR3 reads TGTGCCAGCAGCCCACTGACAGGTGTGGGCTACACCTTC. Residues: CASSPLTGVGYTF. Supplemented by reference TRBV7-2 and TRBJ1-2, the full variable domain reads GAGVSQSPSNKVTEKGKDVELRCDPISGHTALYWYRQSLGQGLEFLIYFQGNSAPDKSGLPSDRFSAERTGGSVSTLTIQRTQQEDSAVYLCASSPLTGVGYTFGSGTRLTVV.

The CDR3 is CASSTGGQGSEKLFF. The CDR3 bases are TGTGCCAGCAGTACCGGGGGACAGGGTTCTGAAAAACTGTTTTTT. The chain uses TRBV6-2 or TRBV6-3 and TRBJ1-4; TRBD1 matches at 9 bases. Germline lookup yields CDR1 MNHEY and CDR2 SVGEGT. This CDR3 is 15 amino acids long. J lost 7 bases, V lost 5 bases, and 8 bases had no gene match.

This chain connects TRBV10-1 to TRBJ2-1, with 8 bases that match TRBD1. CDR1 and CDR2 (germline): WNHNN, SYGVQD (reference sequence). The CDR3 loop spans 17 amino acids. V gave up 6 bases and J gave up 8 bases; unmatched junction bases: 18. For the CDR3, the DNA is TGCGCCAGCAGCCCTTCTTTGGGCAGGGGGCTTGGGGATGAGCAGTTCTTC. It is translated as CASSPSLGRGLGDEQFF.

V usage is TRBV7-9 and J usage is TRBJ2-1; D unclear. Germline values: CDR1 SEHNR, CDR2 FQNEAQ (reference sequence). The V gene lost 5 bases and the J gene lost 3 bases, with 8 bases spanning the gap. CDR3 size: 13 residues. For the CDR3, the DNA is TGTGCCAGCAGCCCCGGCGGCTACAATGAGCAGTTCTTC. Protein: CASSPGGYNEQFF.

This chain uses TRBV6-5 with TRBJ2-1; 7 positions agree with TRBD1. CDR1 MNHEY and CDR2 SVGAGI come from the germline V gene. The CDR3 is 13 residues long. Trimming cost V 11 bases and J 12 bases; bases outside gene matches: 16. Here the CDR3 DNA reads TGTGCCGGCAAGAGAACCGGGACAGTAATGCAGTTCTTC. Protein sequence: CAGKRTGTVMQFF.

The chain has TRBV3-1 (or the pseudogene TRBV3-2) and TRBJ1-2; TRBD1 is a possible D gene (5 bases). Deletions cut 1 base from V and 7 bases from J, with 13 bases between. The V gene's germline CDR1 is LGHDT and CDR2 YNNKEL (reference sequence). The CDR3 runs to 14 residues. The CDR3 coding sequence is TGTGCCAGCAGCCAAGGACAGTCGTGGAGTGGCTACACCTTC. Protein sequence: CASSQGQSWSGYTF.

The chain uses TRBV2 and TRBJ1-6, with D uncertain. Trimming cost V 6 bases and J 4 bases, with 7 bases left between them. The germline V gene has CDR1 SNHLY and CDR2 FYNNEI. The CDR3 consists of 13 residues. The CDR3 loop is CASSPGYNSPLHF. The CDR3 region has the DNA TGTGCCAGCAGCCCGGGATATAATTCACCCCTCCACTTT. Variable domain in full (rest from reference TRBV2 and TRBJ1-6): EPEVTQTPSHQVTQMGQEVILRCVPISNHLYFYWYRQILGQKVEFLVSFYNNEISEKSEIFDDQFSVERPDGSNFTLKIRSTKLEDSAMYFCASSPGYNSPLHFGNGTRLTVT.

This chain connects TRBV5-4 to TRBJ2-3; TRBD1 might be the D (5 bases). Germline V gene data show CDR1 as SGHNT and CDR2 as YYREEE (reference sequence). The CDR3 runs to 16 residues. V was shortened by 0 bases and J by 4 bases, with 15 bases between the two germline ends. The CDR3 loop is CASSLEGALGADTQYF. The CDR3 nucleotides are TGTGCCAGCAGCTTGGAAGGGGCTCTTGGCGCAGATACGCAGTATTTT. The whole variable domain, filled in from reference TRBV5-4 and TRBJ2-3, reads ETGVTQSPTHLIKTRGQQVTLRCSSQSGHNTVSWYQQALGQGPQFIFQYYREEENGRGNFPPRFSGLQFPNYSSELNVNALELDDSALYLCASSLEGALGADTQYFGPGTRLTVL.

V and J are TRBV6-2 or TRBV6-3 and TRBJ2-7; either TRBD1 or TRBD2 may fit D (5 bases each). With 0 bases removed from V and 5 bases from J, the gap between germline ends came to 14 bases. The CDR3 extends over 15 amino acids. CDR1 is MNHEY and CDR2 is SVGEGT in the germline V gene. CDR3 DNA: TGTGCCAGCAGTTACTCCGAGGGGACCTTGGACGAGCAGTACTTC. This sequence encodes CASSYSEGTLDEQYF.

This rearrangement joins TRBV6-5 to TRBJ2-7, with 11 bases identical to TRBD1. Germline V gene sequence: CDR1 MNHEY, CDR2 SVGAGI. The trim removed 6 bases at V and 2 bases at J, leaving 6 bases unmatched. The CDR3 consists of 15 residues. The CDR3 region has the DNA TGTGCCAGCAGACAGCCGGGACAGGGGGCCTACGAGCAGTACTTC. Residues: CASRQPGQGAYEQYF.